This T cell receptor (beta chain) came from a study of blood T cells in healthy people across ages. Whole-study findings and limits: Whereas aged donors had fewer naive CD4+ cells, long-lived donors had more of them and higher diversity.

As concerns this clonotype: Antigen: not known.

This CDR3 region has 15 residues. Germline V gives CDR1 SGHRS, CDR2 YFSETQ. Trimming cost V 1 base and J 6 bases; bases outside gene matches: 6. Alongside a J-beta primer mix, a sample-barcoded 5' primer served in a second PCR lasting about 6 to 12 cycles. A single record per CDR3 protein comes from TCRdb applying MiXCR to the 5' RACE reads. The table has around 1.5 million distinct CDR3 sequences, 59% seen once; the top ten hold 6.5% to 8.5%. The source material was blood. J is TRBJ2-7 and V is TRBV5-1; 11 bases map to TRBD2. This receptor was obtained from a man between 18 and 29 years old in good health. The CDR3 DNA follows: TGCGCCAGCAGCTTGATCCCCGGACTAGCGGGCGAGCAGTACTTC. This encodes CASSLIPGLAGEQYF.